A selection of T cell receptor beta chains follows, all from one sample in a study of shared clonotypes between healthy human individuals. TCRdb's copy holds only in-frame clones and misses some; the assay was immunoSEQ multiplex PCR. The sample gives about 2.3 million clones, about nine tenths of which show up once; approximately 0.39% is in the top ten. The sequenced sample was naive CD4+ T cells from PBMCs. The receptors originated from a man younger than 35 in good health. Some clones in this sample may be carry-over from other donors' samples. The conserved cysteine and the conserved F or W are not part of the CDR3 here. Each record gives: J gene, D gene, V gene, CDR3 protein. D genes are given only for firm matches.

j_gene: TRBJ2-5
d_gene: NA
v_gene: TRBV11-2
CDR3aa: ASSPRSGETQY

j_gene: TRBJ2-7
d_gene: NA
v_gene: TRBV28
CDR3aa: ASSTSDTVRYEQY

j_gene: TRBJ2-1
d_gene: TRBD2
v_gene: TRBV19
CDR3aa: ASSLRLAGGPDEQF

j_gene: TRBJ2-2
d_gene: NA
v_gene: TRBV5-6
CDR3aa: ASSSQRGWGTGELF

j_gene: TRBJ2-5
d_gene: NA
v_gene: TRBV5-1
CDR3aa: ASSWTSGNIGERETQY

j_gene: TRBJ2-4
d_gene: NA
v_gene: TRBV5-3
CDR3aa: ARSLAPTRPNIQY

j_gene: TRBJ2-3
d_gene: TRBD2
v_gene: TRBV5-1
CDR3aa: ASSLGLAGLGTTSTDTQY

j_gene: TRBJ2-7
d_gene: NA
v_gene: TRBV11-2
CDR3aa: ASSSTGTYEQY

j_gene: TRBJ2-1
d_gene: NA
v_gene: TRBV5-6
CDR3aa: ASRSGYSYNEQF

j_gene: TRBJ2-7
d_gene: NA
v_gene: TRBV30
CDR3aa: AWSVSGLLAYEQY

j_gene: TRBJ2-4
d_gene: NA
v_gene: TRBV28
CDR3aa: ASSSPRRDIQY

j_gene: TRBJ2-7
d_gene: NA
v_gene: TRBV28
CDR3aa: ASRSRYQGNQQY

j_gene: TRBJ2-1
d_gene: TRBD2
v_gene: TRBV5-4
CDR3aa: ASSLAVLAGGGNEQF

j_gene: TRBJ1-4
d_gene: NA
v_gene: TRBV2
CDR3aa: ASGGTGATNEKLF

j_gene: TRBJ1-3
d_gene: NA
v_gene: TRBV5-1
CDR3aa: ASSFSSSGNTIY

j_gene: TRBJ1-1
d_gene: NA
v_gene: TRBV6-5
CDR3aa: ASSYGSMNTEAF

j_gene: TRBJ2-5
d_gene: NA
v_gene: TRBV28
CDR3aa: ASSFKFRGYQETQY

j_gene: TRBJ2-1
d_gene: TRBD2
v_gene: TRBV7-3
CDR3aa: ASSLGSGAGNEQF

j_gene: TRBJ2-3
d_gene: NA
v_gene: TRBV5-1
CDR3aa: ASSLIRGRNILADTQY

j_gene: TRBJ2-7
d_gene: TRBD1
v_gene: TRBV30
CDR3aa: AWSLRTGTLSYEQY

j_gene: TRBJ1-1
d_gene: NA
v_gene: TRBV11-3
CDR3aa: ASSLDAGPNTEAF

j_gene: TRBJ2-2
d_gene: NA
v_gene: TRBV27
CDR3aa: ASSSNKRRGPTGELF

j_gene: TRBJ2-2
d_gene: TRBD2
v_gene: TRBV5-1
CDR3aa: ASSSLAGGDTGELF

j_gene: TRBJ2-7
d_gene: NA
v_gene: TRBV19
CDR3aa: ASSRLSSYEQY

j_gene: TRBJ2-1
d_gene: TRBD2
v_gene: TRBV5-6
CDR3aa: ASSALTGTSGWNEQF

j_gene: TRBJ1-3
d_gene: TRBD1
v_gene: TRBV10-3
CDR3aa: AISESGRGTGNTIY

j_gene: TRBJ2-7
d_gene: TRBD1
v_gene: TRBV4-1
CDR3aa: ASSQGEQGAYEQY

j_gene: TRBJ2-5
d_gene: TRBD1
v_gene: TRBV9
CDR3aa: ASSLQGGETQY

j_gene: TRBJ2-7
d_gene: TRBD2
v_gene: TRBV10-3
CDR3aa: AIAGLAAYEQY

j_gene: TRBJ2-7
d_gene: NA
v_gene: TRBV2
CDR3aa: ASSVQGETYEQY

j_gene: TRBJ2-2
d_gene: TRBD2
v_gene: TRBV2
CDR3aa: ASSDGGRATTGELF

j_gene: TRBJ2-5
d_gene: TRBD1
v_gene: TRBV11-1
CDR3aa: ASSLDRVEEQY

j_gene: TRBJ2-6
d_gene: NA
v_gene: TRBV25-1
CDR3aa: ASESASGANVLT

j_gene: TRBJ2-5
d_gene: NA
v_gene: TRBV5-1
CDR3aa: ASSLQTTGRYQETQY